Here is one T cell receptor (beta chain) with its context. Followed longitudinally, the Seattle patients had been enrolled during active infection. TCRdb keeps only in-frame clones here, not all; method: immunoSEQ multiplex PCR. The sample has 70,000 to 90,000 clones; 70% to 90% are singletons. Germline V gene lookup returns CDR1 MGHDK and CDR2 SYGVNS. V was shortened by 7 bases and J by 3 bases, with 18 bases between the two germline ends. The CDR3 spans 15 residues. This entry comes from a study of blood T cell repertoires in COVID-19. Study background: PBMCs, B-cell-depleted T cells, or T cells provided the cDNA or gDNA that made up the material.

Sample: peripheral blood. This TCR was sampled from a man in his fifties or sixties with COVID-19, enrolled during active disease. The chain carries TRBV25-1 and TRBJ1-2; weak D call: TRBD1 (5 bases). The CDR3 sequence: CASTPFGGIDYGYTF. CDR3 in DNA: TGTGCCAGCACCCCATTTGGGGGGATCGACTATGGCTACACCTTC.